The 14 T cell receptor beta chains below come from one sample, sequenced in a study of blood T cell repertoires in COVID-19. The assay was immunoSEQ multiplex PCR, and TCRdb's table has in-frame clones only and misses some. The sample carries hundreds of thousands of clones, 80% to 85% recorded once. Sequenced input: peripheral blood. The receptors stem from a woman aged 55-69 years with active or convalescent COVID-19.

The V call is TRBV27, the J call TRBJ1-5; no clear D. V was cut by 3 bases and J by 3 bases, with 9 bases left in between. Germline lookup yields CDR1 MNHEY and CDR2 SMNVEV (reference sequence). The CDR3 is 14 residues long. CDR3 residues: CASSFGGINQPQHF. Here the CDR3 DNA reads TGTGCCAGCAGTTTTGGAGGGATCAATCAGCCCCAGCATTTT.

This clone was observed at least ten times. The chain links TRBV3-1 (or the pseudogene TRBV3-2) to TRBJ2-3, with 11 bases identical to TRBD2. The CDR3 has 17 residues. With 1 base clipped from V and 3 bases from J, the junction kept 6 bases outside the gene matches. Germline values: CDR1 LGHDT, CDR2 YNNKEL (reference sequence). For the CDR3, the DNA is TGTGCCAGCAGCCAAGGCTGGGCTAGCGGGGGGACAGATACGCAGTATTTT. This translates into CASSQGWASGGTDTQYF.

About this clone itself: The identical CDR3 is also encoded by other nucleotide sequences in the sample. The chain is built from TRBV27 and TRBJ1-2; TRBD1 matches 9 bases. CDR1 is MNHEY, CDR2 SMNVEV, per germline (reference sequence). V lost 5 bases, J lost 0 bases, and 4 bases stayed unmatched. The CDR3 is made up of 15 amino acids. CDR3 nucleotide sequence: TGTGCCAGCAGTCCAGGGACAGGGACTAACTATGGCTACACCTTC. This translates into CASSPGTGTNYGYTF.

The CDR3 bases are TGCGCCAGCATCAGGGGGTACGCCAAAAACATTCAGTACTTC. As protein: CASIRGYAKNIQYF. The chain joins TRBV10-1 to TRBJ2-4; 7 bases fit TRBD1. CDR1 WNHNN and CDR2 SYGVQD come from the germline V gene (reference sequence). The CDR3 spans 14 residues. The V gene end was trimmed by 7 bases and the J gene end by 1 base; junction bases not matched to a gene: 4.

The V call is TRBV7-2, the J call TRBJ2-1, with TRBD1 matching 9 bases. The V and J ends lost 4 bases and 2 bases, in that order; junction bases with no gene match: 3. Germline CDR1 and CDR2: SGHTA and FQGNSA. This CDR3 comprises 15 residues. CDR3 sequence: CASSWRQGAYNEQFF. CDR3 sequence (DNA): TGTGCCAGCAGCTGGCGACAGGGGGCCTACAATGAGCAGTTCTTC.

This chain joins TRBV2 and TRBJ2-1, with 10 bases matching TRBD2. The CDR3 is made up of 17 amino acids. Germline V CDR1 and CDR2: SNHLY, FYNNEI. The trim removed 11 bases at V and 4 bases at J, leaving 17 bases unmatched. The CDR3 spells CASPPPKTGLAYNEQFF. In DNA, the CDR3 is TGTGCCTCTCCCCCCCCCAAAACGGGACTAGCGTACAATGAGCAGTTCTTC.

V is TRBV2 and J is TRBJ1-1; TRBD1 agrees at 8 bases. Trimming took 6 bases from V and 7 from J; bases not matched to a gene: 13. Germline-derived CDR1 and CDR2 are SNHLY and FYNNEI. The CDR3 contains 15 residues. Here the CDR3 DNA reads TGTGCCAGCAGCAAGGGACAGGTGGTAATCAATGAAGCTTTCTTT. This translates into CASSKGQVVINEAFF. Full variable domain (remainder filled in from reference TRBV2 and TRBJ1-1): EPEVTQTPSHQVTQMGQEVILRCVPISNHLYFYWYRQILGQKVEFLVSFYNNEISEKSEIFDDQFSVERPDGSNFTLKIRSTKLEDSAMYFCASSKGQVVINEAFFGQGTRLTVV.

CDR3 in DNA: TGTGCCAGCAGCTTGAAACCGAGCGGGTACGAGCAGTACTTC. Its translation: CASSLKPSGYEQYF. The chain has TRBV7-6 and TRBJ2-7, with a tentative D call TRBD2 (6 bases). V lost 3 bases, J lost 4 bases, and 13 bases lay in between. CDR1 and CDR2 (germline): SGHVS, FNYEAQ. CDR3 length equals 14 residues.

CDR3 DNA: TGTGCCAGCAGCCAGACAAGTGTGGACTATGGCTACACCTTC. Its protein is CASSQTSVDYGYTF. The chain has TRBV7-9 and TRBJ1-2; the D is unclear. The CDR3 extends over 14 amino acids. V lost 5 bases, J lost 3 bases, and 13 bases lay in between. The germline V gene has CDR1 SEHNR and CDR2 FQNEAQ (reference sequence).

CDR3 bases: TGTGCCAGCAGTCCGACTACCCACCAAGAGACCCAGTACTTC. Its protein is CASSPTTHQETQYF. The J gene is TRBJ2-5, the V gene TRBV2; weak D call: TRBD2 (5 bases). Per germline, CDR1 SNHLY and CDR2 FYNNEI. The length of the CDR3 is 14 residues. V was shortened by 5 bases and J by 0 bases, with 10 bases between the two germline ends.

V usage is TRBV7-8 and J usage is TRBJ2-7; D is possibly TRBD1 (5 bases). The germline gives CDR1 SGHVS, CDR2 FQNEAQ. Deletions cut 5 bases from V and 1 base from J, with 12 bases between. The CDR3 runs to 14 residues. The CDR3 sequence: CASSGAERSYEQYF. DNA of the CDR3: TGTGCCAGCAGCGGGGCGGAGAGATCCTACGAGCAGTACTTC.

The CDR3 sequence is CASSPVPPEGNSGNTIYF. The CDR3 bases are TGTGCCAGCAGCCCTGTCCCCCCGGAGGGTAACTCTGGAAACACCATATATTTT. The chain recombines TRBV9 with TRBJ1-3; D is unresolved. Germline CDR1 and CDR2: SGDLS and YYNGEE. V dropped 4 bases and J dropped 0 bases, with 20 bases sitting between them. The length of the CDR3 is 18 residues. Filled out from reference TRBV9 and TRBJ1-3, the complete variable domain reads DSGVTQTPKHLITATGQRVTLRCSPRSGDLSVYWYQQSLDQGLQFLIQYYNGEERAKGNILERFSAQQFPDLHSELNLSSLELGDSALYFCASSPVPPEGNSGNTIYFGEGSWLTVV.

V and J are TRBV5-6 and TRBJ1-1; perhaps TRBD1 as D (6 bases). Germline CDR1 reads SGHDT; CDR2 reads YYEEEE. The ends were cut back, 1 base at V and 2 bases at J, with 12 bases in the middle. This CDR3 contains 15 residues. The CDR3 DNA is TGTGCCAGCAGCTTGCTGAACAGGGCAAACACTGAAGCTTTCTTT. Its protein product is CASSLLNRANTEAFF.

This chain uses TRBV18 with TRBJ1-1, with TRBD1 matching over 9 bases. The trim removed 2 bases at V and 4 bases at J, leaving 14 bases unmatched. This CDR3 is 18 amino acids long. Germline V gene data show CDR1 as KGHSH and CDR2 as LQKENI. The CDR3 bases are TGTGCCAGCTCACCATCGGGACAGGGAAGGGAGGGTCGCACTGAAGCTTTCTTT. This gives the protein CASSPSGQGREGRTEAFF.